This T cell receptor beta chain derives from a study of OX40 agonist ivuxolimab in advanced cancers. For the study at large: A history of anti-PD-1, anti-PD-L1 or anti-CTLA-4 therapy was acceptable, and 30% to 45% had some.

Using immunoSEQ multiplex PCR, the repertoire was profiled, and TCRdb retains in-frame clones only, with some absent. The sample lists about 71,000 clones, approximately 86% seen once, with 0.85% to 1.4% in the top ten. This clone was seen only a few times. Its antigen is not known. Study findings and constraints: The study found that CD8+ T cells averaged more expanded clones than CD4+. In the 0.1 to 3.0 mg/kg range, CD4+ and CD8+ blood T cells had expanded clonally by week 6.

The V gene's germline CDR1 is SGHNT and CDR2 YYREEE (reference sequence). There are 14 residues in the CDR3. V shed 4 bases and J shed 6 bases, with 16 bases lying between them. The chain has TRBV5-4 and TRBJ1-2; maybe TRBD1 (6 bases). This specimen was CD4+ or CD8+ T cells sorted from blood, taken in a trial of the OX40 agonist ivuxolimab. This clonotype was obtained from an adult with an advanced solid tumor such as melanoma, head and neck, liver or kidney cancer. CDR3 nucleotide sequence: TGTGCCAGCAGCGGAACAGGGACGGTAGATGGCTACACCTTC. The encoded protein is CASSGTGTVDGYTF.